The following is a T cell receptor beta chain sequence with its context. Its antigen target is currently unknown. The sample holds no much larger clone one base away, and base qualities are not on file. Patients with autoimmune disease history or receiving systemic immunosuppression were excluded from the trial. In every dose cohort, peripheral blood was drawn for TCR sequencing at baseline, cycle 4 day 1, and cycle 7 day 1. Samples came from an open-label, multicenter, first-in-human phase I dose-escalation trial of ivuxolimab. Adults with locally advanced or metastatic melanoma, renal cell, hepatocellular, or head and neck squamous cell carcinoma were enrolled in the trial. Before TCR sequencing, CD4+ T cells and CD8+ T cells from peripheral blood were sorted into separate populations. Counted from cysteine to phenylalanine, this CDR3 has 15 amino acids. Only the CDR3 DNA stays, 45 bases, in frame from base 1. At the junction V is shortened by 6 bases and J by 3 bases, with 17 bases in between. The germline V gene supplies CDR1 SGHAT and CDR2 FQNNGV.

To sequence the TCRbeta CDR3 region, genomic DNA was isolated from the sorted cells. TCRbeta CDR3 regions were sequenced using the immunoSEQ Assay. TCRdb's version of the immuneACCESS table is confined to in-frame rearrangements and falls short of the full clone set. An unresolved V gene accounts for under half of the shortfall where checked; the remainder is of unknown origin. Here the sample has under 75,000 clones; roughly 89% occur a single time. The ten largest clones add up to roughly 0.69% of the sample. The data belong to a study of OX40 agonist ivuxolimab in advanced cancers. Broadly, across the study: Ivuxolimab was a fully human IgG2 agonistic monoclonal antibody targeting the costimulatory receptor OX40 (CD134). Partial responses occurred in three dose-escalation patients, of whom one had hepatocellular carcinoma and two had cutaneous melanoma. Intravenous ivuxolimab was administered to patients every 2 weeks at six dose levels: 0.01, 0.1, 0.3, 1.5, 3 and 10 mg/kg. The point of sequencing TCRbeta in the periphery was to test whether ivuxolimab changed TCR sequence diversity and drove clonal T-cell expansion. The paper covers the monotherapy dose-escalation part of the phase I ivuxolimab trial, which included N ≈ 50 patients. Of the approximately 50 patients in dose escalation, about 20 had hepatocellular carcinoma, about 15 had melanoma, 9 had renal cell carcinoma and 9 had head and neck cancer. In the dose-escalation cohort, approximately 83% of patients were male, and the mean age was 60 years with a range of 23 to 79. Patients were allowed to have had prior anti-PD-1, anti-PD-L1 or anti-CTLA-4 therapy, and 40% of the dose-escalation patients had been treated with checkpoint inhibitors.

Broad study findings and their caveats: Low levels of normalized T-cell clonal expansion were also shown by some nonresponding patients. Clonal expansion of both CD4+ and CD8+ blood T cells was observed from baseline to week 6 at doses 0.1 to 3.0 mg/kg. In partial responders in the 0.1-3.0 mg/kg groups, normalized peripheral clonal expansion was found to be among the lowest, especially among CD8+ T cells. The antigen specificity of the clonally expanded peripheral T cells was not determined. On average, CD8+ T cells showed more expanded clones than CD4+ T cells after ivuxolimab.

The sequences come from CD4+ or CD8+ T cells sorted from blood, collected in a trial of the OX40 agonist ivuxolimab. The TCR originated in an adult with an advanced solid tumor such as melanoma, head and neck, liver or kidney cancer. This sequence uses TRBV11-2 and TRBJ1-1; TRBD1 is possibly the D segment (5 matching bases). The CDR3 region reads CASSSSLRGDTEAFF. The DNA sequence is TGTGCCAGCAGTTCCTCTCTTAGGGGAGACACTGAAGCTTTCTTT.